This T cell receptor beta chain emerged from a study of PD-1 blockade in classical Hodgkin lymphoma. This sample's time point: cycle 4 day 1 (C4D1), after 6 weeks of nivolumab. Each patient's relapse followed autologous stem cell transplantation, and brentuximab vedotin exposure varied. Magnetic negative selection was used to purify CD4+ T cells from PBMCs that had been thawed. Sequencing was performed with immunoSEQ multiplex PCR; in TCRdb, only in-frame clones are kept and a portion is missing. The repertoire has 5,000 to 7,500 clones, approximately 86% of them found once; the top ten carry approximately 1.6%. This CDR3 has 13 amino acids. Trimming cost V 0 bases and J 4 bases, with 6 bases left between them. Germline V gene sequence: CDR1 SGHKS, CDR2 YYEKEE (reference sequence). Study conclusions and caveats: CD4+ TCR diversity, unlike CD8+, climbed significantly by C4D1. The diversity seen at baseline in complete responders resembled that of newly diagnosed patients. When set against healthy donors, newly diagnosed patients were reported to show lower baseline TCR diversity.

Of note for this clone: Antigen: not known.

The specimen comprised CD4+ T cells from blood, sampled before the fourth cycle of nivolumab. V is TRBV5-5 and J is TRBJ2-3; D uncertain. This clonotype was obtained from a human donor with classical Hodgkin lymphoma. This CDR3 reads CASSLALADTQYF. The DNA for the CDR3 is TGTGCCAGCAGCTTGGCCTTGGCAGATACGCAGTATTTT.